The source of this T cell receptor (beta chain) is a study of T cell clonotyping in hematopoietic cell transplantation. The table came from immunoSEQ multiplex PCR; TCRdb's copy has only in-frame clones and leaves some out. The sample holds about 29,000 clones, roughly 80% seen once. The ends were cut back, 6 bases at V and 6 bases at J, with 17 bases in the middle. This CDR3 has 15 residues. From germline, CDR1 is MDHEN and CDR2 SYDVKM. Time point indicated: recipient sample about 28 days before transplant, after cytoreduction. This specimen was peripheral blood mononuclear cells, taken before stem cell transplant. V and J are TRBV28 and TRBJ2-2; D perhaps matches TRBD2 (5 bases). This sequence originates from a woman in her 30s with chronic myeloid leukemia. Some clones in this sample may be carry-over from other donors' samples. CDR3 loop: CASSPGTTRAGELFF. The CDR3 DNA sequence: TGTGCCAGCAGCCCCGGAACTACTAGGGCCGGGGAGCTGTTTTTT.